The sequence of this TCR beta chain was determined in a study of blood T cell repertoires in COVID-19. Study-wide background: Sites in the United States, Italy and Spain provided acute and convalescent COVID-19 samples. The analysed material was cDNA or gDNA that came from T cells, B-cell-depleted T cells, or PBMCs.

Germline V gives CDR1 SGHRS, CDR2 YFSETQ. CDR3 length equals 14 residues. The germline V and J ends were trimmed by 3 bases and 1 base, with 7 bases remaining between them. In the study's own analysis: Reference gene primer amplification yielded estimated nucleated cell counts. Some clones are missing from TCRdb's copy, which holds only in-frame ones; the method was immunoSEQ multiplex PCR. That table furnishes V, J and clone size, whereas the DNA furnished D and trimming. The table includes 80,000 to 130,000 clones, around 90% detected once. The sequence was obtained from a woman aged 55 to 70 with acute or convalescent COVID-19. The V call is TRBV5-1, the J call TRBJ1-4, with D possibly TRBD1 on 5 matching bases. The source material was peripheral blood. CDR3 DNA sequence: TGCGCCAGCAGCTGGGGGGAAACTAATGAAAAACTGTTTTTT. Its protein product is CASSWGETNEKLFF.